The rows below give T cell receptor beta chains drawn from one sample of a study of T cells after yellow fever vaccination. One entry per CDR3 protein, called by TCRdb with MiXCR from the 5' RACE reads. The table records hundreds of thousands of distinct CDR3 sequences, roughly 14% of them present only once. The material sequenced was PBMCs, taken on the day of the yellow fever booster vaccination. Source of these receptors: a man aged 25 to 40 who received the YFV17D yellow fever vaccine. CDR3s include the opening cysteine and the closing phenylalanine or tryptophan. Each record gives: clone size, V gene, J gene, CDR3 protein. Size is stated for part of the rows, as once, few or many counts, or as a class when the clone is expanded.

>few|TRBV6-2/TRBV6-3|TRBJ2-5
CASRASGSGETQYF
>.|TRBV5-1|TRBJ2-1
CASSLVDEYYNEQFF
>.|TRBV2|TRBJ2-2
CASRESDANTGELFF
>few|TRBV24-1|TRBJ2-2
CATSDGRNTGELFF
>.|TRBV20-1|TRBJ2-7
CSLDSSSYEQYF
>.|TRBV6-5|TRBJ2-7
CASSYEARGSYEQYF
>.|TRBV19|TRBJ2-1
CASSILSWPSEQFF
>.|TRBV4-1|TRBJ2-6
CASSQVFRGSGANVLTF
>many|TRBV5-1|TRBJ2-7
CASSFLGTGAYEQYF
>few|TRBV19|TRBJ2-2
CASCRGVTGELFF
>few|TRBV4-3|TRBJ2-7
CASSQTTPGTGHYEQYF
>.|TRBV20-1|TRBJ2-7
CSARALDSTYEQYF
>few|TRBV29-1|TRBJ2-5
CSVGVAGGRETQYF
>.|TRBV7-2|TRBJ1-1
CASSSRQLAFF
>.|TRBV14|TRBJ2-2
CASSPSGTYAGELFF
>.|TRBV6-1|TRBJ2-1
CASTQGVGVTNEQFF
>few|TRBV30|TRBJ2-7
CAWSRDSGGSYEQYF
>.|TRBV7-9|TRBJ2-3
CASSPPPVDTQYF
>few|TRBV20-1|TRBJ1-2
CSANPRVGYTF
>.|TRBV15|TRBJ1-2
CATSRGGWQGKSDGYTF
>.|TRBV4-2|TRBJ2-7
CASSQAASGTSGSYEQYF
>few|TRBV5-6|TRBJ2-7
CASRGWTGGYEQYF
>.|TRBV12-3/TRBV12-4|TRBJ2-3
CASRPGLAGHGDTQYF
>few|TRBV7-2|TRBJ2-1
CASSLSGSLVNEQFF
>many|TRBV28|TRBJ2-7
CAITNPASTYEQYF
>many|TRBV4-3|TRBJ2-5
CASSHRGLGGETQYF
>.|TRBV29-1|TRBJ2-4
CSAVAGSIQYF
>few|TRBV12-5|TRBJ2-1
CASGGIAPYNEQFF
>few|TRBV5-1|TRBJ1-1
CASAVNTEAFF
>.|TRBV4-2|TRBJ2-7
CASSPLRGGAEQYF
>few|TRBV18|TRBJ1-3
CASSPPSSSGNTIYF
>.|TRBV2|TRBJ2-7
CANSGPRDEQYF
>few|TRBV7-3|TRBJ2-2
CASSPGLTTGELFF
>few|TRBV6-2/TRBV6-3|TRBJ2-1
CASSYYAGRRNEQFF
>.|TRBV6-9|TRBJ2-7
CASSTGTGLYEQYF
>.|TRBV6-2/TRBV6-3|TRBJ2-7
CASRKTSVHHEQYF
>.|TRBV4-3|TRBJ1-1
CASRPGQGDTEAFF
>few|TRBV18|TRBJ2-7
CASSQDRQTEQYF
>few|TRBV7-6|TRBJ2-5
CASSLETPQGRGETQYF
>few|TRBV5-1|TRBJ2-1
CASSFVQSSYNEQFF
>few|TRBV6-2/TRBV6-3|TRBJ1-5
CASSYVQQNQPQHF
>few|TRBV29-1|TRBJ2-7
CSVEVGTVDGGGLYEQYF
>.|TRBV11-2|TRBJ2-7
CASSYRQGYEQYF
>few|TRBV6-5|TRBJ2-1
CASSYFREKVNEQFF
>.|TRBV15|TRBJ1-1
CATSRGGGAMNTEAFF
>once|TRBV20-1|TRBJ1-2
CSARAREDGYTF
>few|TRBV24-1|TRBJ2-3
CATSDSRQGADTQYF
>.|TRBV4-1|TRBJ2-3
CASSHLDTDTQYF
>few|TRBV7-2|TRBJ2-2
CASSEQGALTGELFF
>.|TRBV5-1|TRBJ2-1
CASSSRTGEQFF
>.|TRBV27|TRBJ2-5
CASSFSRQPTGTETQYF
>.|TRBV18|TRBJ2-1
CASSPMGDSYNEQFF
>.|TRBV15|TRBJ2-5
CATSRTPLADQETQYF
>.|TRBV7-2|TRBJ1-3
CASSLYPFSGNTIYF
>.|TRBV5-1|TRBJ1-6
CASSLGQSLDSPLHF
>few|TRBV19|TRBJ2-3
CASSMGLAAFTDTQYF
>.|TRBV6-1|TRBJ2-7
CASSEGQRYEQYF